Detailed here is one T cell receptor (beta chain). Its antigen is unidentified. Germline-derived CDR1 and CDR2 are MNHEY and SVGAGI. With V trimmed by 6 bases and J by 9 bases, 9 bases remained unmatched. CDR3 length: 15 residues. Use of 60 Vbeta and 13 Jbeta primers characterized the PCR. Method: immunoSEQ multiplex PCR; TCRdb's copy keeps in-frame clones and lacks some. Found here are approximately 270,000 clones, about 80% of them singletons; the top ten hold roughly 0.31%. This entry comes from a study of cytomegalovirus exposure and HLA in healthy donors. Study results and caveats: Compared with the approximately 670-donor mean, an Asian-associated ancestry cluster reportedly had fewer N-insertions, according to a later analysis. Many donors carried some public TCRs, although rarity characterized most TCR sequences.

The clonotype comes from a girl aged 2 to 9 in good health and CMV-seronegative. The V gene is TRBV6-5, the J gene TRBJ2-6, with 9 bases identical to TRBD1. Sequencing was performed on PBMCs. DNA of the CDR3: TGTGCCAGCAGCTATTCCGGGACAGGGAACAACGTCCTGACTTTC. Residues: CASSYSGTGNNVLTF.